The clone carrying this TCR beta chain was detected ten times or more. Its antigen is not identified. Several immunoSEQ 96-well plates shared each subset's DNA, each plate a replicate. Only in-frame clones appear in the TCRdb table, and some are missing; sequencing was by immunoSEQ multiplex PCR. The data show about 1 million clones, about 70% seen once. The data stem from a study of shared clonotypes between healthy human individuals. The study, taken as a whole, reports: Though the depth was large, rarefaction showed that sorted-subset sequencing was incomplete. The diversity represented, both genetic and in exposure history, was limited by few donors.

Trimming took 5 bases from V and 5 from J, leaving 8 bases between them. Germline V gene lookup returns CDR1 SNHLY and CDR2 FYNNEI. The CDR3 runs to 12 residues. The sequenced sample consisted of memory CD4+ T cells sorted from blood. The sample's subset: CD45RA-negative fraction. The rearrangement joins TRBV2 to TRBJ2-3; D is uncertain. This clonotype was obtained from a young man in good health. CDR3: CASSQLEDTQYF. The CDR3 coding sequence is TGTGCCAGCAGTCAGCTGGAAGATACGCAGTATTTT.